The source of this T cell receptor (beta chain) is a study of blood T cell repertoires in COVID-19. About the research overall: T cells, B-cell-depleted T cells, or PBMCs supplied cDNA or gDNA.

This clone was seen only a few times. Clones were read by immunoSEQ multiplex PCR, and TCRdb kept only the in-frame ones, dropping some. In the table there are tens of thousands of clones, roughly 80% of which are singletons. The V end was cut by 4 bases, the J end by 4 bases, with 13 bases between. Germline V lookup: CDR1 WNHNN, CDR2 SYGVQD (reference sequence). This CDR3 region has 15 residues. V is TRBV10-1 and J is TRBJ2-2; D is perhaps TRBD2 (5 bases). The specimen was peripheral blood. The sequence was collected from a man aged 25-45 years with COVID-19, enrolled during active disease. CDR3 coding DNA: TGCGCCAGCAGTGGGGCAAGGGCGGGCACCGGGGAGCTGTTTTTT. Residues: CASSGARAGTGELFF.